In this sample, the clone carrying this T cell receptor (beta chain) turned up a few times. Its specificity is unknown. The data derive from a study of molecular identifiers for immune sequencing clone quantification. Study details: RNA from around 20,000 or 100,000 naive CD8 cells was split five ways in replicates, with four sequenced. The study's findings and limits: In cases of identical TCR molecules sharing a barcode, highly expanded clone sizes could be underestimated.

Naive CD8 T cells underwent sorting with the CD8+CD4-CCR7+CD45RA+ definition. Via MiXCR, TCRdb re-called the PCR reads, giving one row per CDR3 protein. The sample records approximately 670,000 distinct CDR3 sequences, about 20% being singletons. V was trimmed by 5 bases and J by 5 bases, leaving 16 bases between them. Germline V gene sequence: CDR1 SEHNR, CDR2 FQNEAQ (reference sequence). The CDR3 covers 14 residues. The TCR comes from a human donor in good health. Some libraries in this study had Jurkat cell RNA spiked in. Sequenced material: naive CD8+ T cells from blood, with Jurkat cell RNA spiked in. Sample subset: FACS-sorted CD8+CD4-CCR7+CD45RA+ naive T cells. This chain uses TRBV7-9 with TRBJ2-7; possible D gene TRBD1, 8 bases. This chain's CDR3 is CASSPWTGRDEQYF. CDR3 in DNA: TGTGCCAGCAGCCCATGGACAGGGAGGGACGAGCAGTACTTC.